This paragraph covers one T cell receptor beta chain sequence. The CDR3 is made up of 12 amino acids. Germline values: CDR1 LNHDA, CDR2 SQIVND (reference sequence). V lost 10 bases, J lost 9 bases, and 16 bases lay in between. TCRdb's table, derived via immunoSEQ multiplex PCR, lists solely in-frame clones and lacks some. The sample has a few hundred thousand clones, over 70% seen once; the top ten hold about 1.2%. This entry belongs to a study of blood T cell repertoires in COVID-19. Study in general: The cDNA or gDNA used as material had been derived from T cells, B-cell-depleted T cells, or PBMCs.

This chain connects TRBV19 to TRBJ1-5; no firm D call. This receptor was taken from a woman between 50 and 59 years old with acute or convalescent COVID-19. The sample comprised peripheral blood. The CDR3 sequence is CATSLPEAPQHF. Written as DNA, the CDR3 is TGTGCCACCTCACTTCCGGAGGCGCCCCAGCATTTT.